This T cell receptor beta chain was identified during a study of molecular identifiers for immune sequencing clone quantification. The wider study: In replicates, the authors split RNA from roughly 18,000 or 92,000 naive CD8 cells five ways and sequenced four.

The CDR3 is 12 residues long. Germline CDR1 reads SQVTM; CDR2 reads ANQGSEA. Study conclusions and caveats: For effector cells, clones above 20 RNA copies held over 98% of molecules; for naive cells, under 1%.

Each CDR3 protein gets one entry after TCRdb re-called the PCR reads with MiXCR. The sample has about 9,700 distinct CDR3 sequences; 18% are singletons. As regards this clonotype: Its cognate antigen is unknown. A much larger clone differs by one base, so this may be a read error.

This sequence joins TRBV29-1 and TRBJ1-1; D is unclear. Sequencing input: naive CD8+ T cells from blood, with Jurkat cell RNA spiked in. The sample's subset: FACS-sorted CD8+CD4-CCR7+CD45RA+ naive T cells. The clonotype was recovered from a human donor in good health. Some libraries in this study had Jurkat cell RNA spiked in. The chain's CDR3 is CSVQVGNAEAFF. For the CDR3, the DNA is TGCAGCGTTCAAGTCGGGAACGCTGAAGCTTTCTTT.